The TCR beta chain under discussion was sequenced for a study of blood T cell repertoires in COVID-19. About the research overall: Spain, Italy and the United States supplied samples that represented acute and convalescent COVID-19. The cDNA or gDNA used as material had been derived from T cells, B-cell-depleted T cells, or PBMCs.

This CDR3 is 15 amino acids long. Germline CDR1 and CDR2: MNHEY and SVGEGT. V lost 4 bases and J 6 bases, leaving 18 bases between the germline ends. In the original processing: Amplifying reference gene primers gave estimates of nucleated cell counts. Only in-frame clones appear in the TCRdb table, and some are missing; sequencing was by immunoSEQ multiplex PCR. D and trimming were read from the DNA, whereas the V and J calls and clone size are those reported in that table. The data contain approximately 170,000 clones, around 82% of them singletons. Seattle's cohort entered during active infection and was followed longitudinally.

The rearrangement joins TRBV6-2 or TRBV6-3 to TRBJ1-2; weak D call: TRBD1 (6 bases). The TCR originated in a man older than 75 with COVID-19, enrolled during active disease. Sequenced input: peripheral blood. CDR3 DNA sequence: TGTGCCAGCAGTTCGACGTGGGGGCGCCTTCATGGCTACACCTTC. This sequence encodes CASSSTWGRLHGYTF.